A single sample gave rise to the 31 T cell receptor beta chains below, sequenced in a study of T-cell reconstitution after alpha-beta-depleted transplantation in children. TCRbeta library construction was performed incorporating unique molecular identifiers. TCRdb analysed the PCR reads with MiXCR anew, one entry per CDR3 protein. This sample yields hundreds of thousands of distinct CDR3 sequences, of which about an eighth are seen a single time; around 0.76% belongs to the top ten. The input for sequencing was PBMCs, taken before TCRalphabeta/CD19-depleted stem cell transplant. These receptors all stem from a girl under 10 years old with congenital amegakaryocytic thrombocytopenia, due to receive a stem cell transplant.

Concerning this clonotype: A read error is possible here, since a much larger clone lies one base away. The chain uses TRBV20-1 and TRBJ2-7; no reliable D call. The CDR3 is 13 residues long. Germline V gene data show CDR1 as DFQATT and CDR2 as SNEGSKA (reference sequence). The CDR3 region has the DNA TGCAGTGCATTCCCGGGCCGTGGCTACGAGCAGGACTTC. This translates into CSAFPGRGYEQDF.

This clonotype was observed many times. The chain has TRBV5-1 and TRBJ2-1; TRBD2 is a possible D gene (5 bases). Trimming removed 0 bases at V and 2 bases at J, with 12 bases between. Germline lookup yields CDR1 SGHRS and CDR2 YFSETQ. This CDR3 spans 16 amino acids. The CDR3 nucleotides read TGCGCCAGCAGCTTGGTGCTAGCCGACACCTACAATGAGCAGTTCTTC. Its translation: CASSLVLADTYNEQFF.

The gene calls are TRBV20-1 and TRBJ2-7; either TRBD1 or TRBD2 may fit D (5 bases each). V was pared by 6 bases and J by 3 bases, with 12 bases between. The CDR3 runs 12 residues. Germline CDR1 and CDR2: DFQATT and SNEGSKA (reference sequence). The CDR3 bases are TGCAGTGCGAGGACACGGGACTACGAGCAGTACTTC. This translates into CSARTRDYEQYF.

There are many counts of this clonotype. V is TRBV5-1 and J is TRBJ2-7; possible D gene TRBD2, 5 bases. CDR3 size: 14 residues. V was shortened by 4 bases and J by 2 bases, with 13 bases between the two germline ends. Germline assignment: CDR1 SGHRS and CDR2 YFSETQ. The CDR3, as DNA: TGCGCCAGCAGCCTCGTGACTACCCCCTACGAGCAGTACTTC. Protein sequence: CASSLVTTPYEQYF.

This clonotype was counted many times. The chain joins TRBV20-1 to TRBJ1-3; the match to TRBD1 covers 7 bases. With 4 bases clipped from V and 0 bases from J, the junction kept 6 bases outside the gene matches. This CDR3 is 15 amino acids long. CDR1 is DFQATT, CDR2 SNEGSKA, per germline (reference sequence). The DNA for the CDR3 is TGCAGTGCTACCGGGGACAGTCTCTCTGGAAACACCATATATTTT. This codes for CSATGDSLSGNTIYF.

The chain is built from TRBV30 and TRBJ2-1; no reliable D call. The germline V gene encodes CDR1 GTSNPN and CDR2 SVGIG (reference sequence). V was clipped by 3 bases and J by 4 bases, with 4 bases between them. CDR3 length: 11 amino acids. CDR3 region: CAWSTYNEQFF. For the CDR3, the DNA is TGTGCCTGGAGCACATACAATGAGCAGTTCTTC.

The gene calls are TRBV7-9 and TRBJ2-3, with 13 bases that match TRBD2. This CDR3 comprises 16 residues. V lost 6 bases to trimming and J lost 14 bases; unmatched junction nucleotides: 17. Germline-derived CDR1 and CDR2 are SEHNR and FQNEAQ (reference sequence). CDR3: CASREGTSGTNSTAYF. The CDR3 region has the DNA TGTGCCAGCAGGGAAGGGACTAGCGGGACAAATTCTACGGCGTATTTT.

This clonotype was counted many times. The chain has TRBV10-3 and TRBJ2-2; D is unresolved. The CDR3 has 16 amino acids. The germline V gene has CDR1 ENHRY and CDR2 SYGVKD. Between the trimmed V and J ends, which lost 2 bases and 3 bases, there was a span of 13 bases. In DNA form, the CDR3 reads TGTGCCATCAGTGAGCAACGCACAGCTTACACCGGGGAGCTGTTTTTT. Translation gives CAISEQRTAYTGELFF.

The chain uses TRBV10-3 and TRBJ2-1; TRBD1 agrees at 7 bases. The V gene's germline CDR1 is ENHRY and CDR2 SYGVKD. This CDR3 is built from 13 residues. V shed 7 bases, J shed 2 bases, and the junction held 2 bases outside the gene matches. This chain's CDR3 is CAIKDRPYNEQFF. The CDR3 DNA follows: TGTGCCATCAAGGACAGGCCCTACAATGAGCAGTTCTTC.

The chain couples TRBV5-1 to TRBJ2-3; 7 nucleotides align to TRBD1. V shed 5 bases, J shed 2 bases, and the junction held 11 bases outside the gene matches. Germline values: CDR1 SGHRS, CDR2 YFSETQ. The CDR3 length is 16 residues. This CDR3 reads CASRNWTGRFTDTQYF. CDR3 DNA: TGCGCCAGCAGAAATTGGACAGGCAGGTTCACAGATACGCAGTATTTT.

The table lists this clonotype with many counts. The chain links TRBV5-1 to TRBJ2-1; 7 nucleotides agree with TRBD2. The V and J ends lost 4 bases and 8 bases, in that order; junction bases with no gene match: 9. The germline CDR1 and CDR2 sequences are SGHRS and YFSETQ. CDR3 length: 14 amino acids. For the CDR3, the DNA is TGCGCCAGCAGCATGGCGGCGGGAGTAGATGAGCAGTTCTTC. The encoded protein is CASSMAAGVDEQFF.

The genes are TRBV20-1 and TRBJ2-1; 13 bases fit TRBD2. V gave up 3 bases and J gave up 10 bases; unmatched junction bases: 9. This CDR3 is built from 15 residues. From germline, CDR1 is DFQATT and CDR2 SNEGSKA (reference sequence). CDR3 residues: CSASRTSGRSEEQFF. The CDR3 coding sequence is TGCAGTGCTAGCAGGACTAGCGGGAGATCAGAAGAGCAGTTCTTC.

This clonotype was counted many times. The V call is TRBV9, the J call TRBJ1-6; 10 bases map to TRBD1. In germline, CDR1 is SGDLS, CDR2 YYNGEE. This CDR3 has 15 amino acids. The junction had 6 bases not matched to a gene; V was cut back by 3 bases and J by 9 bases. CDR3 residues: CASSGQGAGSSPLHF. The CDR3 nucleotides read TGTGCCAGCAGCGGACAGGGGGCGGGATCTTCACCCCTCCACTTT. Complete variable domain (other parts from reference TRBV9 and TRBJ1-6): DSGVTQTPKHLITATGQRVTLRCSPRSGDLSVYWYQQSLDQGLQFLIQYYNGEERAKGNILERFSAQQFPDLHSELNLSSLELGDSALYFCASSGQGAGSSPLHFGNGTRLTVT.

This rearrangement joins TRBV12-3 or TRBV12-4 to TRBJ1-1, with D perhaps matching TRBD1 (6 bases). With 8 bases removed from V and 2 bases from J, the gap between germline ends came to 30 bases. This CDR3 contains 19 residues. CDR3 nucleotide sequence: TGTGCCAGCTGTTCCCCTCCCACAGGGTGGCCGCGCCCCAACACTGAAGCTTTCTTT. Residues: CASCSPPTGWPRPNTEAFF.

V gene TRBV10-3 combines with J gene TRBJ2-1; the match to TRBD2 covers 9 bases. V lost 6 bases, J lost 1 base, and 4 bases stayed unmatched. Germline-derived CDR1 and CDR2 are ENHRY and SYGVKD. This CDR3 has 15 amino acids. CDR3 residues: CAIRDSGSSYNEQFF. In DNA, the CDR3 is TGTGCCATCAGGGATAGCGGGAGTTCCTACAATGAGCAGTTCTTC.

In its sample, this clonotype was seen once. A much larger clone differs by one base, so this may be a read error. The rearrangement joins TRBV29-1 to TRBJ2-5, with D possibly matching TRBD1 (5 bases). CDR1 and CDR2 from the germline V gene are SQVTM and ANQGSEA. The CDR3 has 15 amino acids. V was cut by 5 bases and J by 0 bases, with 16 bases left in between. The CDR3 reads CSVSHWGDYQETQYF. The DNA for the CDR3 is TGCAGCGTTTCCCACTGGGGCGATTACCAAGAGACCCAGTACTTC.

This clonotype was recorded a few times. V usage is TRBV7-8 and J usage is TRBJ2-1; D is uncertain. There are 12 residues in the CDR3. CDR1 is SGHVS, CDR2 FQNEAQ, per germline. Trimming left V 3 bases short and J 9 bases short, with 9 bases between. CDR3 bases: TGTGCCAGCAGCTTTAGGTTGGGTGAGCAGTTCTTC. Protein: CASSFRLGEQFF. The variable domain in full, completed from reference TRBV7-8 and TRBJ2-1, reads GAGVSQSPRYKVAKRGQDVALRCDPISGHVSLFWYQQALGQGPEFLTYFQNEAQLDKSGLPSDRFFAERPEGSVSTLKIQRTQQEDSAVYLCASSFRLGEQFFGPGTRLTVL.

This chain links TRBV11-1 with TRBJ2-7; 8 positions match TRBD2. Germline V lookup: CDR1 SGHAT, CDR2 FQDESV (reference sequence). The V gene end was trimmed by 5 bases and the J gene end by 4 bases; junction bases not matched to a gene: 13. This CDR3 spans 16 amino acids. CDR3 region: CASSANPGLGGYEQYF. In DNA form, the CDR3 reads TGTGCCAGCAGCGCAAATCCGGGACTAGGGGGATACGAGCAGTACTTC.

This chain connects TRBV3-1 to TRBJ2-1, with 8 bases that match TRBD2. J was trimmed by 4 bases and V by 3 bases; bases with no gene match: 5. Germline V lookup: CDR1 LGHDT, CDR2 YNNKEL (reference sequence). The CDR3 has 15 amino acids. CDR3 loop: CASSQFSGIYNEQFF. The CDR3 DNA reads TGTGCCAGCAGCCAGTTTAGCGGGATTTACAATGAGCAGTTCTTC.

This clonotype was recorded many times. The chain recombines TRBV20-1 with TRBJ2-7, with a tentative D call TRBD1 (5 bases). Germline V CDR1 and CDR2: DFQATT, SNEGSKA (reference sequence). This CDR3 comprises 14 residues. The V end was cut by 3 bases, the J end by 2 bases, with 14 bases between. The CDR3 spells CSASLRQGTYEQYF. CDR3 nucleotide sequence: TGCAGTGCTAGTTTACGCCAGGGAACCTACGAGCAGTACTTC.

This clonotype was counted many times. The chain uses TRBV20-1 and TRBJ1-1; a weak D match, TRBD1 (6 bases). In germline, CDR1 is DFQATT, CDR2 SNEGSKA (reference sequence). CDR3 length: 18 residues. Trimming removed 0 bases at V and 1 base at J, with 21 bases between. The CDR3 is CSARDALGLQGRNTEAFF. In DNA form, the CDR3 reads TGCAGTGCTAGAGATGCCTTGGGTCTGCAGGGGAGGAACACTGAAGCTTTCTTT.

Only a few counts were recorded for this clonotype. The V and J genes are TRBV5-1 and TRBJ2-1; D gene uncertain. This CDR3 has 14 residues. V shed 6 bases and J shed 0 bases, with 10 bases lying between them. Germline V gene sequence: CDR1 SGHRS, CDR2 YFSETQ. The CDR3 region has the DNA TGCGCCAGCACCTTACTAAGCTCCTACAATGAGCAGTTCTTC. Amino acid sequence: CASTLLSSYNEQFF.

This clonotype came up a few times. The V call is TRBV5-1, the J call TRBJ2-1, with D perhaps TRBD1 (6 bases). Germline V gene lookup returns CDR1 SGHRS and CDR2 YFSETQ. The V end was cut by 3 bases, the J end by 0 bases, with 16 bases between. The CDR3 spans 17 residues. In DNA form, the CDR3 reads TGCGCCAGCAGCTGGAAGCTGACAGGCAGCTCCTACAATGAGCAGTTCTTC. Translation gives CASSWKLTGSSYNEQFF.

This clonotype has a count of ten or more. CDR3 region: CSGVGTTGSHEQFF. CDR3 nucleotides: TGCAGTGGGGTCGGTACTACAGGGAGCCATGAGCAGTTCTTC. The chain links TRBV20-1 to TRBJ2-1, with D maybe TRBD1 (6 bases). The CDR3 consists of 14 residues. Trimming left V 7 bases short and J 8 bases short, with 21 bases between. Germline values: CDR1 DFQATT, CDR2 SNEGSKA (reference sequence).

In this sample, this clonotype turned up a few times. The J gene is TRBJ1-1, the V gene TRBV9; D unresolved. There are 13 residues in the CDR3. Germline V lookup: CDR1 SGDLS, CDR2 YYNGEE. V lost 7 bases and J lost 6, with 16 bases in between. DNA for the CDR3: TGTGCCAGCGGTGCCCTGGATTTGGCTGAAGCTTTCTTT. This codes for CASGALDLAEAFF.

This clonotype came up many times. An end of the junction differs from the germline gene, which may be a read error. The chain is built from TRBV7-7 and TRBJ2-1; tentatively, D is TRBD1 (6 bases). CDR3 length: 13 residues. Germline V gives CDR1 SSHAT, CDR2 FNYEAQ (reference sequence). CDR3 bases: TGTGCCAGCAGTTTAGACAGGTACAATGAGCAGTTCTTC. Translation: CASSLDRYNEQFF.

The chain carries TRBV29-1 and TRBJ1-1, with D hard to call. The CDR3 is 12 residues long. The germline V gene encodes CDR1 SQVTM and CDR2 ANQGSEA. V shed 4 bases and J shed 1 base, with 7 bases lying between them. The CDR3 DNA reads TGCAGCGTTGGGGAGCGGAACACTGAAGCTTTCTTT. Translated, it gives CSVGERNTEAFF. Together with reference TRBV29-1 and TRBJ1-1, the CDR3 gives the full variable domain: SAVISQKPSRDICQRGTSLTIQCQVDSQVTMMFWYRQQPGQSLTLIATANQGSEATYESGFVIDKFPISRPNLTFSTLTVSNMSPEDSSIYLCSVGERNTEAFFGQGTRLTVV.

This sequence joins TRBV25-1 and TRBJ2-5, with TRBD1 as a possible D gene (5 bases). V shed 3 bases and J shed 4 bases, with 21 bases lying between them. The V gene's germline CDR1 is MGHDK and CDR2 SYGVNS. The length of the CDR3 is 17 residues. CDR3 in DNA: TGTGCCAGCAGTGATCCGCATCGACAGACCTCGCTAGAGACCCAGTACTTC. Amino acid sequence: CASSDPHRQTSLETQYF. Supplemented by reference TRBV25-1 and TRBJ2-5, the full variable domain reads EADIYQTPRYLVIGTGKKITLECSQTMGHDKMYWYQQDPGMELHLIHYSYGVNSTEKGDLSSESTVSRIRTEHFPLTLESARPSHTSQYLCASSDPHRQTSLETQYFGPGTRLLVL.

This clonotype came up many times. The V and J genes are TRBV27 and TRBJ2-6; no reliable D call. The CDR3 extends over 17 amino acids. V lost 3 bases and J lost 0, with 12 bases in between. Per the germline V gene, CDR1 is MNHEY and CDR2 is SMNVEV (reference sequence). CDR3 bases: TGTGCCAGCAGTTTTCGTATCGCAAGCTCTGGGGCCAACGTCCTGACTTTC. Protein product: CASSFRIASSGANVLTF.

This clonotype occurred a few times. The chain uses TRBV3-1 and TRBJ2-3; 7 positions agree with TRBD2. CDR1 and CDR2 (germline): LGHDT, YNNKEL (reference sequence). The CDR3 length is 18 residues. V gave up 0 bases and J gave up 3 bases; unmatched junction bases: 12. CDR3 bases: TGTGCCAGCAGCCAAGATTCGAGGCGGGAGTGGTCGACAGATACGCAGTATTTT. The encoded protein is CASSQDSRREWSTDTQYF.

This clonotype was picked up many times. The V and J genes are TRBV29-1 and TRBJ2-3, with a weak D call TRBD2 (6 bases). The CDR3 has 14 amino acids. V lost 7 bases, J lost 2 bases, and 16 bases lay in between. CDR1 and CDR2 from the germline V gene are SQVTM and ANQGSEA. This CDR3 reads CSAGRDSTTDTQYF. CDR3 nucleotides: TGCAGCGCTGGCCGGGACTCTACCACAGATACGCAGTATTTT.